This T cell receptor beta chain is from a study of blood T cells in healthy people across ages. Study-wide results and limits: CMV infection status of these donors was not known.

The sample holds a few counts of this clonotype. The target antigen is unknown. V gave up 5 bases and J gave up 2 bases, with 21 bases separating them. The germline V gene encodes CDR1 SGHVS and CDR2 FNYEAQ. CDR3 length: 17 amino acids. Next came a second PCR, run for about 7 to 12 cycles, which used a sample-barcoded 5' primer along with a J-beta primer mix. MiXCR was run by TCRdb on the 5' RACE reads, yielding one entry per CDR3 protein. The sample lists under 1 million distinct CDR3 sequences, more than 40% seen once, with nearly 20% in the top ten. The chain couples TRBV7-6 to TRBJ2-5; D is possibly TRBD1 or TRBD2 (5 bases each). Sequencing used blood. The clonotype originates from a man aged 55 to 70 in good health. The DNA of the CDR3 is TGTGCCAGCAGCATAGACGGTCGGGGCCGAAAACAAGAGACCCAGTACTTC. Its protein product is CASSIDGRGRKQETQYF.